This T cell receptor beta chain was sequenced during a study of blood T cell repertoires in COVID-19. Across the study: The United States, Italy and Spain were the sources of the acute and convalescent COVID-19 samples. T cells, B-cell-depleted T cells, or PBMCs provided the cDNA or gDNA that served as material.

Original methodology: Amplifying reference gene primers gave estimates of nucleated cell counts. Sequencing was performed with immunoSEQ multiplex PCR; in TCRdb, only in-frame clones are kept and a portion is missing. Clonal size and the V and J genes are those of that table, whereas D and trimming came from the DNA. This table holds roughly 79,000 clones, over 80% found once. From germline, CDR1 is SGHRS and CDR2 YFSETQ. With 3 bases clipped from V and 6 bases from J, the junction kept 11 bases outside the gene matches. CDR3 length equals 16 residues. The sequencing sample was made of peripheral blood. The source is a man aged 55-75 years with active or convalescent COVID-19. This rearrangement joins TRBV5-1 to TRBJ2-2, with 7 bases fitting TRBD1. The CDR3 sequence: CASSSRTGSRAGELFF. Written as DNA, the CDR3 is TGCGCCAGCAGCTCGCGGACAGGAAGTAGAGCCGGGGAGCTGTTTTTT.